This is a list of T cell receptor beta chains from one sample in a study of CD8 T cells in ankylosing spondylitis. TCRdb passed the 5' RACE reads through MiXCR, listing each CDR3 protein once. The table records about 500,000 distinct CDR3 sequences, approximately 11% of them present only once. Sequencing used blood, either unsorted or a sorted T cell fraction (not recorded which). The receptors here all came from a male donor with ankylosing spondylitis. Both conserved end residues are part of each CDR3. A D gene is named only where the DNA matches it firmly. A row's size may be missing; if present it is once, few, many or a size class.

clone_size d_call j_call v_call cdr3_aa cdr3_nt
many . TRBJ2-1 TRBV14 CASSQVGDEQFF TGTGCCAGCAGCCAAGTGGGGGATGAGCAGTTCTTC
. TRBD2 TRBJ2-2 TRBV2 CASSFSGGGNTGELFF TGTGCCAGCAGTTTTAGCGGGGGGGGTAACACCGGGGAGCTGTTTTTT
. . TRBJ1-1 TRBV2 CATQSTENIEAFF TGTGCCACCCAGTCCACGGAGAACATTGAAGCTTTCTTT
. . TRBJ1-2 TRBV3-1 CASSQARANYGYTF TGTGCCAGCAGCCAAGCCAGGGCTAACTATGGCTACACCTTC
few . TRBJ1-6 TRBV28 CASSPRGRANSPLHF TGTGCCAGCAGTCCACGGGGGAGGGCCAATTCACCCCTCCACTTT
many TRBD2 TRBJ2-7 TRBV3-1 CASSQEILQASGRAQNSYEQYF TGTGCCAGCAGCCAAGAAATACTTCAGGCTAGCGGGAGGGCGCAGAACTCCTACGAGCAGTACTTC
many TRBD1 TRBJ2-1 TRBV12-3/TRBV12-4 CASYTGVYNEQFF TGTGCCAGTTACACAGGGGTATACAATGAGCAGTTCTTC
. TRBD1 TRBJ2-1 TRBV5-1 CASSSTGFQTEQFF TGCGCCAGCAGCTCGACAGGGTTCCAAACGGAGCAGTTCTTC
. . TRBJ2-2 TRBV5-1 CASTLRGHTGELFF TGCGCCAGCACTCTCAGGGGTCACACCGGGGAGCTGTTTTTT
few . TRBJ1-1 TRBV12-3/TRBV12-4 CASSRTVMNTEAFF TGTGCCAGCAGTCGGACGGTCATGAACACTGAAGCTTTCTTT
. TRBD1 TRBJ1-2 TRBV2 CASTSWDSAIYGYTF TGTGCCAGCACCTCTTGGGACAGTGCAATCTATGGCTACACCTTC
few TRBD1 TRBJ1-2 TRBV7-9 CASSFGQGIGGYTF TGTGCCAGCAGCTTTGGACAGGGAATAGGCGGCTACACCTTC
many . TRBJ1-5 TRBV20-1 CSALKTGADSNQPQHF TGCAGTGCATTAAAAACGGGCGCCGATAGCAATCAGCCCCAGCATTTT
. TRBD1 TRBJ1-2 TRBV11-2 CASSKKPTGDYGYTF TGTGCCAGCAGCAAGAAACCAACAGGGGACTATGGCTACACCTTC
many . TRBJ2-3 TRBV7-2 CASSLEVTDTQYF TGTGCCAGCAGCTTAGAGGTCACAGATACGCAGTATTTT
. TRBD2 TRBJ2-1 TRBV5-1 CASSRGTSGTREQFF TGCGCCAGCAGCCGCGGGACTAGCGGGACTCGAGAGCAGTTCTTC
few TRBD2 TRBJ2-5 TRBV14 CASSPSGLGVETQYF TGTGCCAGCAGCCCGTCGGGACTAGGTGTGGAGACCCAGTACTTC
many TRBD2 TRBJ2-3 TRBV11-1 CASRPSGTSGRPPSADTQYF TGTGCCAGCAGACCATCCGGGACTAGCGGGAGGCCCCCCTCCGCAGATACGCAGTATTTT
few . TRBJ2-3 TRBV2 CASTVTGSTDTQYF TGTGCCAGCACCGTGACAGGCAGCACAGATACGCAGTATTTT
few . TRBJ1-1 TRBV12-3/TRBV12-4 CASSLAGGGGGFF TGTGCCAGCAGTTTAGCGGGGGGGGGAGGAGGTTTCTTT
few . TRBJ1-5 TRBV12-5 CASGLDQPQHF TGTGCTAGTGGTTTGGACCAGCCCCAGCATTTT
few . TRBJ2-5 TRBV6-1 CASSELRLPQETQYF TGTGCCAGCAGTGAACTTCGGCTTCCCCAAGAGACCCAGTACTTC
many TRBD1 TRBJ1-2 TRBV7-6 CASSLASPTGGSYGYTF TGTGCCAGCAGCTTAGCCTCCCCGACAGGGGGTAGCTATGGCTACACCTTC
many . TRBJ1-6 TRBV12-3/TRBV12-4 CASSFNRAGPPLHF TGTGCCAGCAGTTTCAACAGGGCAGGACCACCCCTCCACTTT
few . TRBJ2-1 TRBV6-1 CASTGTGYNEQFF TGTGCCAGCACTGGGACCGGCTACAATGAGCAGTTCTTC
. TRBD2 TRBJ2-2 TRBV20-1 CSARDPGLAGVNTGELFF TGCAGTGCTAGAGATCCCGGTCTAGCGGGGGTGAACACCGGGGAGCTGTTTTTT
few . TRBJ1-2 TRBV2 CASRRTGTNYGYTF TGTGCCAGCAGGCGCACCGGGACAAACTATGGCTACACCTTC
few . TRBJ2-3 TRBV5-1 CASTSAGADTQYF TGCGCCAGCACCTCGGCGGGGGCGGATACGCAGTATTTT
. . TRBJ2-7 TRBV4-2 CASSLPGQGYPEQYF TGTGCCAGCAGCCTACCGGGCCAAGGGTACCCCGAGCAGTACTTC
. . TRBJ2-6 TRBV5-4 CASSGGFGANVLTF TGTGCCAGCAGCGGGGGTTTCGGGGCCAACGTCCTGACTTTC
few TRBD2 TRBJ2-5 TRBV20-1 CSAWTSGDPPAF TGCAGTGCTTGGACTAGCGGGGACCCGCCAGCATTC
few TRBD1 TRBJ2-5 TRBV29-1 CSVGQGNQETQYF TGCAGCGTCGGACAGGGTAACCAAGAGACCCAGTACTTC
many . TRBJ1-6 TRBV3-1 CASSQGASPLHF TGTGCCAGCAGCCAAGGTGCTTCACCCCTCCACTTT
few . TRBJ1-1 TRBV7-9 CASSLASTYTEAFF TGTGCCAGCAGCTTAGCCAGTACCTACACTGAAGCTTTCTTT
many TRBD2 TRBJ2-7 TRBV7-9 CASSLAGGLTYEQYF TGTGCCAGCAGCTTAGCGGGAGGGCTAACTTACGAGCAGTACTTC
many . TRBJ1-1 TRBV3-1 CASSQGGVNTEAFF TGTGCCAGCAGCCAGGGGGGGGTGAACACTGAAGCTTTCTTT
. . TRBJ2-2 TRBV2 CASRGASGQNTGELFF TGTGCCAGCCGGGGGGCTAGCGGTCAGAACACCGGGGAGCTGTTTTTT
many . TRBJ2-1 TRBV7-9 CASRKGSGTSSYNEQFF TGTGCCAGCAGGAAAGGTAGCGGAACTAGCTCCTACAATGAGCAGTTCTTC